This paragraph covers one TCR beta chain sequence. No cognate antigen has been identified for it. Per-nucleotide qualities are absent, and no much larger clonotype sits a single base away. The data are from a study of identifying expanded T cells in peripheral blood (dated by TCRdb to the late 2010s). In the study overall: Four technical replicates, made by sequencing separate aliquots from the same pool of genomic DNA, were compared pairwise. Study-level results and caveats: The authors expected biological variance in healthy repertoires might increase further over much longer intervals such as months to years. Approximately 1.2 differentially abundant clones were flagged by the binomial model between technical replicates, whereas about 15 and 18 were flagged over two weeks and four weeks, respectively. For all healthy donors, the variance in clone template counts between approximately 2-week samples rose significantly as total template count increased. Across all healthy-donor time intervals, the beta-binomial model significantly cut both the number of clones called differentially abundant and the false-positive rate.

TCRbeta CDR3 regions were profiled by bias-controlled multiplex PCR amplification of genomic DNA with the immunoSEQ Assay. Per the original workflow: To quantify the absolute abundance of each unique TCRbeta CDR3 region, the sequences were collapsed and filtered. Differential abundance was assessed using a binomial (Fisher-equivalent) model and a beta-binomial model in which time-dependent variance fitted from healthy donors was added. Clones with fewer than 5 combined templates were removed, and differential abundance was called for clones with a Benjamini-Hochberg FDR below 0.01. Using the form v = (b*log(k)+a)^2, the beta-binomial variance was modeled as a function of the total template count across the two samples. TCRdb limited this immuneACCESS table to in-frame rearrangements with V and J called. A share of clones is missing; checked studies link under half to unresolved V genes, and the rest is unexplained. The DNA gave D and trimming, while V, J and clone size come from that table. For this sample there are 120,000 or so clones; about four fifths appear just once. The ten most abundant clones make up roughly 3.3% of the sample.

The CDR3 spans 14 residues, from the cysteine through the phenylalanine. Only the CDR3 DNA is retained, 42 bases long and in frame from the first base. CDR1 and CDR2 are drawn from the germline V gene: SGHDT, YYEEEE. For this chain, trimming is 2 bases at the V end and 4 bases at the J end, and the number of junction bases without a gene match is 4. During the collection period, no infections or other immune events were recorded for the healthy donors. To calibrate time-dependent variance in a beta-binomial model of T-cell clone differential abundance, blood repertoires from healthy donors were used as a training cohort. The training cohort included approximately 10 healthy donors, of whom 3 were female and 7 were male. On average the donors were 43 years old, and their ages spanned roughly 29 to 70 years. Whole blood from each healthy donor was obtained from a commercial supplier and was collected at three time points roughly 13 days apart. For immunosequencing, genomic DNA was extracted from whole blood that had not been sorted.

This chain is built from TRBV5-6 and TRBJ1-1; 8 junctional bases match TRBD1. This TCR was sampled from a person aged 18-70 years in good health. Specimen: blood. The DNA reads TGTGCCAGCAGCTTACAGGGGGTCTTCACTGAAGCTTTCTTT. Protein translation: CASSLQGVFTEAFF.